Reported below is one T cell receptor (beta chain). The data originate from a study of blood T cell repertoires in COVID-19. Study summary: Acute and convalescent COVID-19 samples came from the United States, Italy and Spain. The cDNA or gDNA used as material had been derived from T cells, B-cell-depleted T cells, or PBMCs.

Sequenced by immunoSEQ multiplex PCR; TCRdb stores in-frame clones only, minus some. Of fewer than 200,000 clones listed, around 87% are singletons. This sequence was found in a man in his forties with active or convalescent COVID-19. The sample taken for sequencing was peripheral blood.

CDR3 sequence reads: CSVGDWAGQGASGYTF. As DNA, the CDR3 is TGCAGCGTTGGGGATTGGGCAGGACAGGGGGCGAGTGGCTACACCTTC. This chain uses TRBV29-1 with TRBJ1-2; 11 bases are a match to TRBD1. This CDR3 is built from 16 residues. Germline lookup yields CDR1 SQVTM and CDR2 ANQGSEA. Unmatched junction bases numbered 14, after V lost 4 bases and J lost 7 bases.